The following is a T cell receptor beta chain sequence with its context. V was shortened by 2 bases and J by 5 bases, with 14 bases between the two germline ends. The germline gives CDR1 SGHTA, CDR2 FQGNSA. The CDR3 has 15 residues. No patient had autoimmune disease or received systemic immunosuppression. Assay: immunoSEQ multiplex PCR; the TCRdb copy retains only in-frame clones and omits some. The profile shows about 82,000 clones, approximately 82% of them singletons. This sample is drawn from a study of OX40 agonist ivuxolimab in advanced cancers. Study in general: A diagnosis of hepatocellular carcinoma, melanoma, renal cell or head and neck cancer was present in dose-escalation patients. Prior checkpoint blockade (anti-PD-1, anti-PD-L1 or anti-CTLA-4) was permitted; approximately 40% had it.

This TCR was recovered from an adult with an advanced solid tumor such as melanoma, head and neck, liver or kidney cancer. The gene calls are TRBV7-2 and TRBJ2-3, with unresolved D. The material was CD4+ or CD8+ T cells sorted from blood, obtained in a trial of the OX40 agonist ivuxolimab. The CDR3 region is CASSLQAESRDTQYF. In nucleotides, the CDR3 is TGTGCCAGCAGCTTACAGGCCGAGAGCCGAGATACGCAGTATTTT.